Listed below are T cell receptor beta chains from one sample, sequenced in a study of cytomegalovirus exposure and HLA in healthy donors. This table comes from immunoSEQ multiplex PCR, and its TCRdb copy is limited to in-frame clones, with some not included. The data hold 190,000 or so clones, with 80% to 85% observed a single time. Sequencing was carried out using PBMCs. These receptors were taken from a man aged 50-59 years in good health and CMV-seronegative. CDR3s include the opening cysteine and the closing phenylalanine or tryptophan. A D gene is named only where the DNA matches it firmly. Clone size is given for some rows only: seen once, a few or many times, or a class if the clone is expanded.

J: TRBJ2-1; size: NA; D: NA; V: TRBV27; CDR3: CASRARSGFSEQFF; DNA: TGTGCCAGCAGAGCAAGATCAGGGTTTTCAGAGCAGTTCTTC
J: TRBJ1-1; size: few; D: NA; V: TRBV6-1; CDR3: CASSDTALNTEAFF; DNA: TGTGCCAGCAGTGACACAGCTCTGAACACTGAAGCTTTCTTT
J: TRBJ2-5; size: NA; D: NA; V: TRBV2; CDR3: CASGTGVQETQYF; DNA: TGTGCCAGCGGCACCGGGGTCCAAGAGACCCAGTACTTC
J: TRBJ2-1; size: NA; D: TRBD2; V: TRBV7-2; CDR3: CASSLTSGSVYEQFF; DNA: TGTGCCAGCAGCTTGACTAGCGGGAGTGTGTATGAGCAGTTCTTC
J: TRBJ2-7; size: NA; D: NA; V: TRBV10-1; CDR3: CASIFFPPSSYEQYF; DNA: TGCGCCAGCATCTTTTTCCCACCGAGCTCCTACGAGCAGTACTTC
J: TRBJ1-1; size: NA; D: TRBD1; V: TRBV7-9; CDR3: CSSSPRQGMNTEAFF; DNA: TGTTCCAGCAGCCCCCGACAGGGTATGAACACTGAAGCTTTCTTT
J: TRBJ1-4; size: NA; D: TRBD1; V: TRBV18; CDR3: CASSQNYGQGRLSEKLFF; DNA: TGTGCCAGCTCACAAAACTATGGACAGGGGCGCCTTTCTGAAAAACTGTTTTTT
J: TRBJ1-1; size: few; D: NA; V: TRBV4-1; CDR3: CASSHIGRKNTEAFF; DNA: TGCGCCAGCAGCCATATCGGGAGGAAGAACACTGAAGCTTTCTTT
J: TRBJ1-5; size: NA; D: NA; V: TRBV28; CDR3: CASSPLRVTINQPQHF; DNA: TGTGCCAGCAGTCCCCTTCGGGTTACAATCAATCAGCCCCAGCATTTT
J: TRBJ1-3; size: NA; D: TRBD1; V: TRBV5-1; CDR3: CASSLWGQTHSGNTIYF; DNA: TGCGCCAGCAGCTTGTGGGGACAGACACACTCTGGAAACACCATATATTTT
J: TRBJ1-1; size: NA; D: TRBD1; V: TRBV6-6; CDR3: CASSDRQGGNTEAFF; DNA: TGTGCCAGCAGTGACCGACAGGGGGGGAACACTGAAGCTTTCTTT
J: TRBJ1-5; size: NA; D: NA; V: TRBV4-2; CDR3: CASSQDSPGWLVQPQHF; DNA: TGTGCCAGCAGCCAAGATAGTCCAGGGTGGTTAGTTCAGCCCCAGCATTTT
J: TRBJ1-1; size: NA; D: NA; V: TRBV6-5; CDR3: CASSSVYRAPTEAFF; DNA: TGTGCCAGCAGTTCCGTTTACAGGGCCCCGACTGAAGCTTTCTTT
J: TRBJ1-2; size: NA; D: TRBD1; V: TRBV9; CDR3: CASSPGTGEGYGYTF; DNA: TGTGCCAGCAGCCCAGGGACAGGGGAAGGCTATGGCTACACCTTC
J: TRBJ2-5; size: NA; D: NA; V: TRBV4-1; CDR3: CASSQSGIPWETQYF; DNA: TGCGCCAGCAGCCAAAGCGGCATACCCTGGGAGACCCAGTACTTC
J: TRBJ2-3; size: NA; D: NA; V: TRBV27; CDR3: CASSFSRGGTDTQYF; DNA: TGTGCCAGCAGTTTTTCGCGGGGAGGCACAGATACGCAGTATTTT
J: TRBJ2-3; size: NA; D: NA; V: TRBV7-9; CDR3: CASSLVQGTDTQYF; DNA: TGTGCCAGCAGCTTAGTACAGGGAACGGATACGCAGTATTTT
J: TRBJ1-1; size: NA; D: NA; V: TRBV28; CDR3: CASSSGGPTNTEAFF; DNA: TGTGCCAGCAGTTCCGGGGGACCCACAAACACTGAAGCTTTCTTT
J: TRBJ2-1; size: once; D: TRBD2; V: TRBV6-6; CDR3: CASKISGGGNNEQFF; DNA: TGTGCCAGCAAAATAAGCGGGGGGGGAAACAATGAGCAGTTCTTC
J: TRBJ2-7; size: NA; D: TRBD2; V: TRBV7-2; CDR3: CASSSRLARGGYEQYF; DNA: TGTGCCAGCAGCTCTCGACTAGCGAGGGGGGGCTACGAGCAGTACTTC
J: TRBJ2-1; size: NA; D: NA; V: TRBV7-2; CDR3: CASSRGQSRYNEQFF; DNA: TGTGCCAGCAGCCGAGGACAGTCCCGATACAATGAGCAGTTCTTC
J: TRBJ2-5; size: few; D: TRBD2; V: TRBV4-2; CDR3: CASSQGGETSGIQETQYF; DNA: TGTGCCAGCAGCCAAGGGGGAGAGACTAGCGGGATCCAAGAGACCCAGTACTTC
J: TRBJ2-5; size: NA; D: NA; V: TRBV5-1; CDR3: CASSPHAKRETQYF; DNA: TGCGCCAGCAGCCCGCACGCAAAGCGGGAGACCCAGTACTTC
J: TRBJ2-1; size: NA; D: TRBD1; V: TRBV6-1; CDR3: CASSIQGSMQNEQFF; DNA: TGTGCCAGCAGTATACAGGGGAGTATGCAAAATGAGCAGTTCTTC
J: TRBJ2-7; size: NA; D: NA; V: TRBV5-8; CDR3: CASIPNPTATGYEQYF; DNA: TGTGCCAGCATCCCGAACCCCACAGCAACCGGCTACGAGCAGTACTTC
J: TRBJ1-4; size: NA; D: NA; V: TRBV9; CDR3: CASSSNGATNEKLFF; DNA: TGTGCCAGCAGCTCGAACGGGGCAACTAATGAAAAACTGTTTTTT
J: TRBJ1-5; size: NA; D: TRBD1; V: TRBV4-1; CDR3: CASSQGQGALRNQPQHF; DNA: TGCGCCAGCAGCCAAGGGCAGGGGGCTCTGCGCAATCAGCCCCAGCATTTT
J: TRBJ2-1; size: NA; D: NA; V: TRBV14; CDR3: CASSQDFSGNEQFF; DNA: TGTGCCAGCAGCCAAGATTTCAGCGGGAATGAGCAGTTCTTC
J: TRBJ2-2; size: NA; D: TRBD2; V: TRBV13; CDR3: CASSPIAGGGTGELFF; DNA: TGTGCCAGCAGCCCGATAGCGGGGGGGGGCACCGGGGAGCTGTTTTTT
J: TRBJ1-1; size: NA; D: NA; V: TRBV19; CDR3: CASSLQVRTEAFF; DNA: TGTGCCAGTAGCCTACAGGTGCGCACTGAAGCTTTCTTT
J: TRBJ2-1; size: once; D: TRBD2; V: TRBV4-2; CDR3: CASSQGGGANYEQFF; DNA: TGTGCCAGCAGCCAAGGCGGGGGGGCGAACTATGAGCAGTTCTTC
J: TRBJ1-5; size: NA; D: TRBD1; V: TRBV7-2; CDR3: CASSLLGGQGAQPQHF; DNA: TGTGCCAGCAGCCTCTTGGGGGGACAGGGGGCTCAGCCCCAGCATTTT
J: TRBJ2-3; size: once; D: TRBD2; V: TRBV7-6; CDR3: CASSNPAGGPRVSTDTQYF; DNA: TGTGCCAGCAGCAACCCAGCGGGGGGGCCAAGGGTTAGCACAGATACGCAGTATTTT
J: TRBJ2-2; size: NA; D: NA; V: TRBV6-1; CDR3: CASSEAVATGELFF; DNA: TGTGCCAGCAGTGAAGCGGTCGCGACCGGGGAGCTGTTTTTT
J: TRBJ1-1; size: NA; D: TRBD1; V: TRBV11-2; CDR3: CASSPDRDTEAFF; DNA: TGTGCCAGCAGCCCCGACAGGGACACTGAAGCTTTCTTT